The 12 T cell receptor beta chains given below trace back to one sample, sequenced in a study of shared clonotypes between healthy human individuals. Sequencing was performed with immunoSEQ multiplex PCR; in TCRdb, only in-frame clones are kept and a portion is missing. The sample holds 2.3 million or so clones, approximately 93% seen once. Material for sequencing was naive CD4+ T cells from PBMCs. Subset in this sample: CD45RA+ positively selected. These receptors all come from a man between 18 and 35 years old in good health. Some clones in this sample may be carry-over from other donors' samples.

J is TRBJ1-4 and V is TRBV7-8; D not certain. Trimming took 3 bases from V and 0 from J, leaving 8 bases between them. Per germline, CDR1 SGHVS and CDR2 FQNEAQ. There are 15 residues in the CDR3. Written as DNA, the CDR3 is TGTGCCAGCAGCTTGGCCGGATCAACTAATGAAAAACTGTTTTTT. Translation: CASSLAGSTNEKLFF.

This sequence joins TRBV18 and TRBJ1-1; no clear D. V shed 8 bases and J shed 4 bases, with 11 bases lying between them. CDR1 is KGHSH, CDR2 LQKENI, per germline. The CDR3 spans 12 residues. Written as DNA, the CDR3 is TGTGCCAGCACCCCCCGGGGCACTGAAGCTTTCTTT. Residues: CASTPRGTEAFF.

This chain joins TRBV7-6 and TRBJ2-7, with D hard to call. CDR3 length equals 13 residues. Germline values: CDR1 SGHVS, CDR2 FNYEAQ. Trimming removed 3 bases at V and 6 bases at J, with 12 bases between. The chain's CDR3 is CASSFRLGFEQYF. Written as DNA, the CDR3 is TGTGCCAGCAGCTTTCGTCTCGGTTTCGAGCAGTACTTC.

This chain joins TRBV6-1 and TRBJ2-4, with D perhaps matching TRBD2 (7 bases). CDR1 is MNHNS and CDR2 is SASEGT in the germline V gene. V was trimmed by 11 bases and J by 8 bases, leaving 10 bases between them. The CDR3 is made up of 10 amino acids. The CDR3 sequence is CAGGADIQYF. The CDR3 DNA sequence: TGTGCCGGGGGGGCGGACATTCAGTACTTC.

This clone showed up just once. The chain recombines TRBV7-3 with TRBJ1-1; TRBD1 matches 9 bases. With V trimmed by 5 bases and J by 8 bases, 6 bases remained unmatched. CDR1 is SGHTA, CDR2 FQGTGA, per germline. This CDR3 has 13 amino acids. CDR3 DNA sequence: TGTGCCAGCAGCCCGAGCGGGACAGGGGAAGCTTTCTTT. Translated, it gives CASSPSGTGEAFF.

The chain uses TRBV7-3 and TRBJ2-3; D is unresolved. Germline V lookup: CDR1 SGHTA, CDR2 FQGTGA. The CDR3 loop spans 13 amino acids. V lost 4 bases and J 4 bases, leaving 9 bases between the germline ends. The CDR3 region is CASSSNTPDTQYF. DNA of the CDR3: TGTGCCAGCAGCTCTAATACCCCAGATACGCAGTATTTT.

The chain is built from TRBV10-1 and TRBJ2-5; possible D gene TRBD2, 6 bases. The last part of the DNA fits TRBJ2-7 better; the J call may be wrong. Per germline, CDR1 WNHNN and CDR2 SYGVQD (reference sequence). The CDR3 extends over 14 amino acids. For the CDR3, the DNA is TGCGCCAGCAGTCCACCGGGACTCACTGACGAGCAGTACTTC. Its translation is CASSPPGLTDEQYF.

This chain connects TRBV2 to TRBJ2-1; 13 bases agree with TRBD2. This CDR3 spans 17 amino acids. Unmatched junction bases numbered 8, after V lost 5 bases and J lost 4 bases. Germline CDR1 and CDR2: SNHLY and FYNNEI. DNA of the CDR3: TGTGCCAGCAGTTTCCAGGGGACTAGCGGGACTTACAATGAGCAGTTCTTC. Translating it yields CASSFQGTSGTYNEQFF.

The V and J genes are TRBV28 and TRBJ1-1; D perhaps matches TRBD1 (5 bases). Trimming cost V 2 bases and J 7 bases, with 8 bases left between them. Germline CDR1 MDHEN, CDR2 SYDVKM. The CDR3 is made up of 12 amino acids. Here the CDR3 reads CASSLERGEAFF. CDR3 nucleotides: TGTGCCAGCAGTTTAGAAAGGGGTGAAGCTTTCTTT.

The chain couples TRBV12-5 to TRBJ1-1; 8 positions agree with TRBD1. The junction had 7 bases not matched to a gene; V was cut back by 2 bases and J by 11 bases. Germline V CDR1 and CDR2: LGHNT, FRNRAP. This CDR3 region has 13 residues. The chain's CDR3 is CASGLRQGQGAFF. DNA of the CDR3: TGTGCTAGTGGTTTGCGACAGGGGCAGGGGGCTTTCTTT. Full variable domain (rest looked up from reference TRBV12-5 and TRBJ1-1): DARVTQTPRHKVTEMGQEVTMRCQPILGHNTVFWYRQTMMQGLELLAYFRNRAPLDDSGMPKDRFSAEMPDATLATLKIQPSEPRDSAVYFCASGLRQGQGAFFGQGTRLTVV.

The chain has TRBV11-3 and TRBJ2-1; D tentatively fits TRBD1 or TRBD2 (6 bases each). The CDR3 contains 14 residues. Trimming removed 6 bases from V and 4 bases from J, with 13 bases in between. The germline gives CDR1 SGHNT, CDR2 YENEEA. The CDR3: CASSLGGMYNEQFF. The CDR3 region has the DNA TGTGCCAGCAGTCTAGGGGGGATGTACAATGAGCAGTTCTTC. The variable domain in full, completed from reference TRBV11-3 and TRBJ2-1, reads EAGVVQSPRYKIIEKKQPVAFWCNPISGHNTLYWYLQNLGQGPELLIRYENEEAVDDSQLPKDRFSAERLKGVDSTLKIQPAELGDSAVYLCASSLGGMYNEQFFGPGTRLTVL.

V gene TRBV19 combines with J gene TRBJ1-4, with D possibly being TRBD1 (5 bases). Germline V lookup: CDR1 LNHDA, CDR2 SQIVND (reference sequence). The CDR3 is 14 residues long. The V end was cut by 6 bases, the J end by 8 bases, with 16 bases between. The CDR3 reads CASRGTPGDEKLFF. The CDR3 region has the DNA TGTGCCAGTAGGGGGACTCCGGGAGACGAAAAACTGTTTTTT. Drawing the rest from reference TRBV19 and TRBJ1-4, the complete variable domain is DGGITQSPKYLFRKEGQNVTLSCEQNLNHDAMYWYRQDPGQGLRLIYYSQIVNDFQKGDIAEGYSVSREKKESFPLTVTSAQKNPTAFYLCASRGTPGDEKLFFGSGTQLSVL.